This T cell receptor beta chain was recovered during a study of blood T cells in healthy people across ages. In the study overall: Researchers report that template switching captured about one barcoded beta molecule per two T cells.

Regarding this clonotype: The antigen remains undetermined.

Findings of the study overall: Expanded clonotype shifts may have been confounded, as the donors had an unknown CMV status. Comparison with aged donors showed that long-lived donors had more naive CD4+ cells and higher diversity.

Every donor provided roughly 10 milliliters of peripheral blood. Primed by a sample-barcoded 5' primer and a J-beta primer mix, a second PCR proceeded for roughly 7 to 11 cycles. Using its own MiXCR run on the 5' RACE reads, TCRdb lists one record per CDR3 protein. The sample has roughly 2 million distinct CDR3 sequences; roughly 49% are singletons. CDR1 LGHNA and CDR2 YSLEER come from the germline V gene. The CDR3 has 21 residues. Trimming cost V 3 bases and J 2 bases; bases outside gene matches: 23. The TCR was taken from a woman aged 35 to 49 in good health. Sequences were obtained from blood. The V gene is TRBV4-3, the J gene TRBJ2-7; TRBD1 agrees at 9 bases. CDR3 loop: CASSQVGFGTGGAYDAYEQYF. As DNA, the CDR3 is TGCGCCAGCAGCCAGGTCGGGTTTGGTACAGGGGGCGCTTATGATGCCTACGAGCAGTACTTC.